Included here is one T cell receptor (beta chain) sequence, with context. Its antigen is unidentified. Trimming took off 7 bases at V and 1 base at J, with 12 bases between the two ends. CDR3 length: 14 amino acids. Germline V gene sequence: CDR1 SGDLS, CDR2 YYNGEE. PCR primers comprised 60 Vbeta and 13 Jbeta primers. The assay was immunoSEQ multiplex PCR, and TCRdb's table has in-frame clones only and misses some. Altogether 90,000 to 150,000 clones are present, less than 65% being singletons, with the ten largest covering about a tenth. The data derive from a study of cytomegalovirus exposure and HLA in healthy donors. Points from the study as a whole: TCR association rates varied by HLA locus in a later analysis, with DRB1 highest and HLA-C lowest. The study had only CMV serostatus as immune exposure information. Later genetic work tied a missense DCLRE1C variant to beta-chain V and J trimming.

The chain employs TRBV9 and TRBJ1-3; D is possibly TRBD1 (6 bases). The TCR sequence derives from a man aged 35 to 55 in good health and CMV-seropositive. The sample taken for sequencing was PBMCs. CDR3 sequence: CASEQGLSGNTIYF. Here the CDR3 DNA reads TGTGCCAGCGAGCAGGGGCTTTCTGGAAACACCATATATTTT.